A selection of T cell receptor beta chains follows, all from one sample in a study of T cell responses to AZD1222 COVID-19 vaccine. Measured with immunoSEQ multiplex PCR; TCRdb has only the in-frame clones, and not every one. This table holds roughly 100,000 clones, 90% found once. The starting material was peripheral blood, obtained on day 0 of AZD1222 vaccination. These receptors were collected from an adult in good health. CDR3s include the opening cysteine and the closing phenylalanine or tryptophan. D genes are given only for firm matches. Size is stated for part of the rows, as once, few or many counts, or as a class when the clone is expanded.

TGTGCCAGCAGCTTGCTAGACTCCTACAATGAGCAGTTCTTC	CASSLLDSYNEQFF	TRBJ2-1	NA	NA	TRBV5-4
TGTGCCAGCAGTCTTCGGGGAGGGGGTTATCAGCCCCAGCATTTT	CASSLRGGGYQPQHF	TRBJ1-5	NA	NA	TRBV28
TGTGCCAGCAGCTTAAACCAGGGATACGAGACCCAGTACTTC	CASSLNQGYETQYF	TRBJ2-5	NA	NA	TRBV7-2
TGTGCCAGCAGTGAAGCGGATCCCCTCCAGCCCCAGCATTTT	CASSEADPLQPQHF	TRBJ1-5	NA	NA	TRBV2
TGTGCCAGCAGCTTGGGGACTAGCGGGGGAGCCAAAAACATTCAGTACTTC	CASSLGTSGGAKNIQYF	TRBJ2-4	TRBD2	NA	TRBV5-6
TGTGCCACCCAGCAGGGGCATGGCTACACCTTC	CATQQGHGYTF	TRBJ1-2	NA	NA	TRBV6-5
TGTGCCAGCTCGAGAGACGGCCCAAACACTGAAGCTTTCTTT	CASSRDGPNTEAFF	TRBJ1-1	NA	NA	TRBV3-1/TRBV3-2
TGTGCCAGCAGTCGATTAGATGGCTACACCTTC	CASSRLDGYTF	TRBJ1-2	NA	NA	TRBV2
TGTGCCAGCAGCCGCGACAGGGGGCATGGCTACACCTTC	CASSRDRGHGYTF	TRBJ1-2	TRBD1	NA	TRBV28
TGCGCCAGCAGCTTTACGTCGGTGCGTAATGAAAAACTGTTTTTT	CASSFTSVRNEKLFF	TRBJ1-4	NA	NA	TRBV5-1
TGTGCCAGCAGGGACAGGGGGGTTCAGCCCCAGCATTTT	CASRDRGVQPQHF	TRBJ1-5	TRBD1	few	TRBV12-3/TRBV12-4
TGCAGCGTCCAGACAGGGGACACCTATGGCTACACCTTC	CSVQTGDTYGYTF	TRBJ1-2	TRBD1	NA	TRBV29-1
TGTGCCAGCAGATTTACATGGCTTGGCGGGGGCCAACGGGAGACCCAGTACTTC	CASRFTWLGGGQRETQYF	TRBJ2-5	NA	NA	TRBV28
TGTGCCTGGGAACCCAACACCGGGGAGCTGTTTTTT	CAWEPNTGELFF	TRBJ2-2	NA	NA	TRBV30
TGTGCCAGCAGCGTGCGGGGCGGGGGGCACACAGATACGCAGTATTTT	CASSVRGGGHTDTQYF	TRBJ2-3	TRBD2	NA	TRBV9
TGTGCCACCATATTGACCCAGATGGGTAATTCACCCCTCCACTTT	CATILTQMGNSPLHF	TRBJ1-6	NA	NA	TRBV24-1
TGCGCCAGCAGCCAAGGCGTTCAGGGGACAGGGAGCCACGAGCAGTACTTC	CASSQGVQGTGSHEQYF	TRBJ2-7	TRBD1	few	TRBV4-3
TGTGCCAGCAGTCAAAAAGTCGGGAGAGAGCAGTACTTC	CASSQKVGREQYF	TRBJ2-7	NA	NA	TRBV3-1/TRBV3-2
TGTGCCAGCAGACGACAGGGAGTTGGGGAAAAACTGTTTTTT	CASRRQGVGEKLFF	TRBJ1-4	TRBD1	NA	TRBV27
TGTGCCAGCAGTCCCCGGGGCCACCCCGGCACTGAAGCTTTCTTT	CASSPRGHPGTEAFF	TRBJ1-1	NA	NA	TRBV6-6
TGTGCCAGCAGTGAAGATTTCCCAGCAGGCATTATCAACTATGGCTACACCTTC	CASSEDFPAGIINYGYTF	TRBJ1-2	NA	NA	TRBV6-1
TGTGCCAGCTCACGGTTGGGCAGCTCCTATAATTCACCCCTCCACTTT	CASSRLGSSYNSPLHF	TRBJ1-6	NA	NA	TRBV18
TGTGCCAGCAGACAATTGACAGGTTCTAACTATGGCTACACCTTC	CASRQLTGSNYGYTF	TRBJ1-2	NA	NA	TRBV27
TGTGCCAGCAGCTTGAGGGGCGGGAGTGGCTACACCTTC	CASSLRGGSGYTF	TRBJ1-2	NA	NA	TRBV5-5
TGCAGCGTGGGGGGCAGTTCTTATGGCTACACCTTC	CSVGGSSYGYTF	TRBJ1-2	NA	NA	TRBV29-1
TGCAGTGCTAGTTCCTCTCAAGAGACCCAGTACTTC	CSASSSQETQYF	TRBJ2-5	NA	few	TRBV20-1
TGTGCCAGCAGTTTAGGTGGGGCAGGGGCTTACAATGAGCAGTTCTTC	CASSLGGAGAYNEQFF	TRBJ2-1	NA	NA	TRBV28
TGTGCCAGTAGCCAATTCACCGGGACAGCGTACACTGAAGCTTTCTTT	CASSQFTGTAYTEAFF	TRBJ1-1	TRBD1	NA	TRBV19
TGTGCCAGCAACCAGGGGGGGGACACAGATACGCAGTATTTT	CASNQGGDTDTQYF	TRBJ2-3	NA	few	TRBV4-2
TGTGCCAGCAGGGAGGGGACAGCGCCCTACGAGCAGTACTTC	CASREGTAPYEQYF	TRBJ2-7	NA	NA	TRBV6-5
TGTGCCAGCAGCCCAATTCCCGGGACAGGGAATGAAGCTTTCTTT	CASSPIPGTGNEAFF	TRBJ1-1	TRBD1	NA	TRBV7-6
TGTGCCAGCTCACCGACCTCCGAGACCATCACCTATGGCTACACCTTC	CASSPTSETITYGYTF	TRBJ1-2	NA	NA	TRBV18
TGTGCCAGTAGTATTAGGGGAGAGGCCCAGCATTTT	CASSIRGEAQHF	TRBJ1-5	NA	NA	TRBV19
TGTGCCAGCAGTTTCAGAACTTTCCAATACAATGAGCAGTTCTTC	CASSFRTFQYNEQFF	TRBJ2-1	NA	NA	TRBV28
TGTGCCAGCAGTGAAGTCGCCCAGGGTTATGGCTACACCTTC	CASSEVAQGYGYTF	TRBJ1-2	NA	NA	TRBV6-1
TGTGCCAGCAGTTACTCGTCCATCCTCGAGCAGTACTTC	CASSYSSILEQYF	TRBJ2-7	NA	NA	TRBV6-6
TGCAGTGTGACCGTCCCGGGACAGGGGAGCTACACCTTC	CSVTVPGQGSYTF	TRBJ1-2	TRBD1	NA	TRBV29-1
TGTGCCAGCAGCCAAGAAGCGGCAAATTCACCCCTCCACTTT	CASSQEAANSPLHF	TRBJ1-6	NA	NA	TRBV3-1/TRBV3-2
TGTGCCAGCAGCTACTCGGACAGCACTGAAGCTTTCTTT	CASSYSDSTEAFF	TRBJ1-1	NA	NA	TRBV7-8
TGTGCCAGCAGTGTGGACACCTCTGGAAACACCATATATTTT	CASSVDTSGNTIYF	TRBJ1-3	NA	NA	TRBV28
TGTGCCAGCAGATCAGATTCGGACAGTTACCTCCACTTT	CASRSDSDSYLHF	TRBJ1-6	NA	NA	TRBV2
TGTGCCAGCAGCAGAGACAGGAATGAAGCTTTCTTT	CASSRDRNEAFF	TRBJ1-1	NA	NA	TRBV6-6